This T cell receptor beta chain stems from a study of blood T cell repertoires in COVID-19. The method was immunoSEQ multiplex PCR; TCRdb's version includes in-frame clones alone and lacks a portion of them. The table includes 140,000 or so clones, approximately 84% detected once. J was trimmed by 2 bases and V by 6 bases; bases with no gene match: 7. Germline V lookup: CDR1 LNHDA, CDR2 SQIVND (reference sequence). The CDR3 has 15 residues. This clone was recorded only once. The TCR sequence derives from a human donor in a cohort sampled during active COVID-19. The specimen sequenced was peripheral blood. This rearrangement joins TRBV19 to TRBJ2-7, with 10 bases aligning to TRBD2. CDR3 coding DNA: TGTGCCAGTAGCCTTAGGACTAGCGGAGCCTACGAGCAGTACTTC. Its translation: CASSLRTSGAYEQYF.